Here is one T cell receptor beta chain with its context. These data are taken from a study of T cell changes during pregnancy in multiple sclerosis. The assay was immunoSEQ multiplex PCR, and TCRdb's table has in-frame clones only and misses some. Among over 50,000 clones listed, around nine tenths were seen once. Germline-derived CDR1 and CDR2 are SNHLY and FYNNEI. V was pared by 5 bases and J by 0 bases, with 14 bases between. This CDR3 spans 16 amino acids. This receptor was obtained from a human donor whose cells served as feeder cells for cultures in a pregnancy study. The chain is built from TRBV2 and TRBJ1-3; D unresolved. Sequenced input: peripheral blood from another person, used as feeder cells. This CDR3 reads CASSIHQPRSGNTIYF. The CDR3 coding sequence is TGTGCCAGCAGTATCCACCAACCTCGCTCTGGAAACACCATATATTTT.